These 31 T cell receptor beta chains were all obtained from the same sample, sequenced in a study of human T cells and chemical hapten exposure (TCRdb year 2021). The library was built by means of RACE. Reads for this sample came from a NextSeq 500. TCRdb reworked the public reads: Q25 trimming with fastp, MiXCR clone assembly, productive beta chains retained. One record per CDR3 amino acid sequence lists the most common genes and DNA. The sample contains about 78,000 distinct CDR3 sequences, about 9% of them found a single time. The top ten hold 3% to 4.5% of the sample. The intended sense of this specimen's time point label: patch test 2, 6 weeks after DPC sensitization. What this sample's treatment or condition label stands for: therapeutic diphenylcyclopropenone sensitization with weekly scalp DPC. The sequenced sample was whole blood, obtained in connection with sensitization to the hapten diphenylcyclopropenone (DPC). The receptors derive from a woman aged 50 to 60 with alopecia areata. Some clones in this sample may be carry-over from other donors' samples.

V is TRBV4-1 and J is TRBJ2-5; D is unclear. The CDR3 extends over 14 amino acids. V shed 0 bases and J shed 1 base, with 6 bases lying between them. Germline CDR1 reads MGHRA; CDR2 reads YSYEKL. CDR3 loop: CASSQDPSQETQYF. The CDR3 DNA is TGCGCCAGCAGCCAAGACCCCAGCCAAGAGACCCAGTACTTC.

This clonotype appeared many times. The chain carries TRBV29-1 and TRBJ1-1; maybe TRBD1 (6 bases). CDR3 length: 11 residues. The germline CDR1 and CDR2 sequences are SQVTM and ANQGSEA. Trimming shortened V by 6 bases and J by 5 bases, and 10 bases separated the two germline ends. CDR3 coding DNA: TGCAGCGTGGATACAGGGACTGAAGCTTTCTTT. The encoded protein is CSVDTGTEAFF.

The V and J genes are TRBV20-1 and TRBJ1-1, with unresolved D. V gave up 5 bases and J gave up 5 bases, with 12 bases separating them. Per germline, CDR1 DFQATT and CDR2 SNEGSKA (reference sequence). This CDR3 has 12 residues. The CDR3 region is CSAPPVGTEAFF. The CDR3 region has the DNA TGCAGTGCTCCCCCCGTGGGGACTGAAGCTTTCTTT.

This clonotype has only a few counts. The V gene is TRBV6-5, the J gene TRBJ2-1; D assignment may be TRBD1 or TRBD2 (7 bases each). Germline loops: CDR1 MNHEY, CDR2 SVGAGI. The CDR3 length is 16 residues. Deletions cut 6 bases from V and 0 bases from J, with 15 bases between. Here the CDR3 DNA reads TGTGCCAGCAGGCCGGACAGGACTAGCTCCTACAATGAGCAGTTCTTC. Its protein product is CASRPDRTSSYNEQFF.

This clonotype was seen at least ten times. CDR3 loop: CASSLVVQMNTEAFF. The CDR3 bases are TGTGCCAGCAGCTTAGTGGTACAGATGAACACTGAAGCTTTCTTT. The genes are TRBV7-9 and TRBJ1-1, with D uncertain. Trimming stripped 1 base from V and 0 bases from J, with 9 bases between. The CDR3 runs to 15 residues. Germline-derived CDR1 and CDR2 are SEHNR and FQNEAQ (reference sequence).

V is TRBV28 and J is TRBJ2-3; no definite D call. V lost 11 bases to trimming and J lost 4 bases, with 4 bases between them. Germline loops: CDR1 MDHEN, CDR2 SYDVKM. This CDR3 contains 9 residues. CDR3 amino acids: CAVPDTQYF. The CDR3 nucleotides are TGTGCCGTCCCAGATACGCAGTATTTT.

In its sample, this clonotype was seen a few times. V gene TRBV7-2 combines with J gene TRBJ2-1, with TRBD2 identical over 8 bases. The CDR3 sequence is 15 residues long. CDR1 and CDR2 (germline): SGHTA, FQGNSA. The trim removed 4 bases at V and 10 bases at J, leaving 12 bases unmatched. The CDR3 bases are TGTGCCAGCAGCTCCGGGGGGGGGAGCGCCCGGGAGCAGTTCTTC. It specifies CASSSGGGSAREQFF.

The chain links TRBV5-1 to TRBJ2-3; TRBD2 aligns across 9 bases. The CDR3 consists of 16 residues. CDR1 is SGHRS and CDR2 is YFSETQ in the germline V gene. J lost 2 bases, V lost 2 bases, and 6 bases had no gene match. Here the CDR3 DNA reads TGCGCCAGCAGCTTCGGGAGCGGGGGGATCACAGATACGCAGTATTTT. This translates into CASSFGSGGITDTQYF.

A few counts support this clonotype. The J gene is TRBJ1-2, the V gene TRBV29-1; maybe TRBD1 (5 bases). The CDR3 is 16 residues long. The V end was cut by 2 bases, the J end by 4 bases, with 20 bases between. Germline assignment: CDR1 SQVTM and CDR2 ANQGSEA. The CDR3 DNA is TGCAGCGTTGAATCCGAGGCGATACAGGAGAGCTATGGCTACACCTTC. This encodes CSVESEAIQESYGYTF.

This clonotype has a handful of counts. V usage is TRBV7-2 and J usage is TRBJ1-2, with D possibly being TRBD1 (5 bases). V was cut by 2 bases and J by 0 bases, with 10 bases left in between. CDR1 and CDR2 (germline): SGHTA, FQGNSA. The CDR3 is 15 amino acids. This CDR3 reads CASSLYGQANYGYTF. The CDR3, as DNA: TGTGCCAGCAGCTTATACGGACAAGCTAACTATGGCTACACCTTC.

This clonotype showed up many times. The rearrangement joins TRBV6-5 to TRBJ1-5; TRBD1 might be the D (5 bases). The CDR3 consists of 15 residues. V lost 6 bases and J lost 4, with 16 bases in between. Germline V gene lookup returns CDR1 MNHEY and CDR2 SVGAGI. CDR3 residues: CASRPDRWSNQPQHF. In DNA, the CDR3 is TGTGCCAGCAGACCCGACAGATGGTCGAATCAGCCCCAGCATTTT.

This clonotype occurred many times. V and J are TRBV28 and TRBJ1-1, with TRBD1 matching over 8 bases. CDR1 is MDHEN and CDR2 is SYDVKM in the germline V gene. The CDR3 length is 13 residues. Losses at the gene ends were 5 bases for V and 5 bases for J; bases not matched to a gene: 4. The CDR3 nucleotides are TGTGCCAGCAGTCGACAGGGGTGGACTGAAGCTTTCTTT. This gives the protein CASSRQGWTEAFF.

In its sample, this clonotype was seen many times. This rearrangement joins TRBV12-3 or TRBV12-4 to TRBJ1-5; D perhaps matches TRBD1 (5 bases). V lost 6 bases and J 2 bases, leaving 17 bases between the germline ends. This CDR3 spans 16 amino acids. CDR3 DNA sequence: TGTGCCAGCAGCCCCCCAGGTAGGGGAGGCAATCAGCCCCAGCATTTT. It is translated as CASSPPGRGGNQPQHF.

This chain uses TRBV7-6 with TRBJ2-3; 10 bases are shared with TRBD2. This CDR3 region has 16 residues. V lost 5 bases and J lost 7; bases outside the gene matches: 12. Looked up from germline, CDR1 is SGHVS and CDR2 is FNYEAQ. CDR3 residues: CASSPSRAGGRNTQYF. In DNA form, the CDR3 reads TGTGCCAGCAGCCCCAGCCGAGCGGGGGGGCGAAATACGCAGTATTTT.

The chain is built from TRBV20-1 and TRBJ1-5, with D possibly being TRBD1 (6 bases). The CDR3 has 15 residues. Per germline, CDR1 DFQATT and CDR2 SNEGSKA (reference sequence). The germline V and J ends were trimmed by 0 bases and 7 bases, with 16 bases remaining between them. The DNA of the CDR3 is TGCAGTGCTAGAGATGTAGGGCAGGGGTCCCAGCCCCAGCATTTT. It codes for CSARDVGQGSQPQHF.

This clonotype was found many times. The chain combines TRBV12-3 or TRBV12-4 with TRBJ1-1; 7 bases fit TRBD1. V gave up 5 bases and J gave up 5 bases; unmatched junction bases: 5. The length of the CDR3 is 13 residues. The CDR3 loop is CASSRGGSTEAFF. CDR3 sequence (DNA): TGTGCCAGCAGTCGAGGGGGCTCGACTGAAGCTTTCTTT.

This clonotype has just a few counts. The genes are TRBV3-1 and TRBJ2-5; TRBD2 aligns across 12 bases. CDR1 LGHDT and CDR2 YNNKEL come from the germline V gene (reference sequence). CDR3 length: 15 amino acids. The V gene end was trimmed by 4 bases and the J gene end by 5 bases; junction bases not matched to a gene: 5. CDR3 residues: CASSPPSGGAETQYF. DNA for the CDR3: TGTGCCAGCAGCCCCCCTAGCGGGGGGGCGGAGACCCAGTACTTC.

In its sample, this clonotype was seen once. The rearrangement joins TRBV5-1 to TRBJ2-3; tentatively, D is TRBD2 (6 bases). The V end lost 0 bases, the J end lost 2 bases, and 7 bases lay between the germline ends. There are 14 residues in the CDR3. Germline V gives CDR1 SGHRS, CDR2 YFSETQ. The chain's CDR3 is CASSLGLVTDTQYF. DNA for the CDR3: TGCGCCAGCAGCTTGGGACTAGTCACAGATACGCAGTATTTT.

This chain uses TRBV6-1 with TRBJ1-5; tentatively, D is TRBD1 (6 bases). CDR1 and CDR2 from the germline V gene are MNHNS and SASEGT. This CDR3 has 15 residues. Trimming shortened V by 6 bases and J by 0 bases, and 12 bases separated the two germline ends. The chain's CDR3 is CASRVDRSSNQPQHF. For the CDR3, the DNA is TGTGCCAGCAGGGTAGACAGGAGTAGCAATCAGCCCCAGCATTTT.

This clonotype occurred a few times. CDR3 in amino acids: CASIKTSGSPNEQFF. CDR3 coding DNA: TGTGCCAGCATCAAGACTAGCGGGAGCCCCAATGAGCAGTTCTTC. The rearrangement links TRBV12-3 or TRBV12-4 to TRBJ2-1; 12 bases match TRBD2. This CDR3 comprises 15 residues. V lost 7 bases, J lost 6 bases, and 7 bases stayed unmatched.

This clonotype came up many times. This rearrangement joins TRBV6-5 to TRBJ1-3; 10 bases match TRBD1. The CDR3 length is 18 residues. The germline CDR1 and CDR2 sequences are MNHEY and SVGAGI. J lost 0 bases, V lost 6 bases, and 11 bases had no gene match. CDR3 sequence (DNA): TGTGCCAGCAGCCACAGGGGACAGGGGTTCCTCTCTGGAAACACCATATATTTT. It translates to CASSHRGQGFLSGNTIYF.

This clonotype was counted ten times or more. The rearrangement uses TRBV11-2 and TRBJ1-2; 8 positions match TRBD1. Germline V gene data show CDR1 as SGHAT and CDR2 as FQNNGV. CDR3 length: 14 residues. V dropped 4 bases and J dropped 7; count of bases not matched to a gene: 8. For the CDR3, the DNA is TGTGCCAGCAGCTCCCACGGACAGGGATCTGGCTACACCTTC. This translates into CASSSHGQGSGYTF. The full variable domain, with the rest looked up from reference TRBV11-2 and TRBJ1-2, is EAGVAQSPRYKIIEKRQSVAFWCNPISGHATLYWYQQILGQGPKLLIQFQNNGVVDDSQLPKDRFSAERLKGVDSTLKIQPAKLEDSAVYLCASSSHGQGSGYTFGSGTRLTVV.

This clonotype came up a few times. This chain connects TRBV2 to TRBJ2-7; possibly TRBD1 for D (6 bases). The CDR3 spans 16 residues. Trimming shortened V by 4 bases and J by 0 bases, and 16 bases separated the two germline ends. The germline V gene encodes CDR1 SNHLY and CDR2 FYNNEI. The CDR3 is CASSVSGVTISYEQYF. For the CDR3, the DNA is TGTGCCAGCAGTGTGTCAGGGGTCACTATCTCCTACGAGCAGTACTTC.

In DNA, the CDR3 is TGTGCCAGCAGCCCCCCGTGGGGGGGAAATGAAAAACTGTTTTTT. Translated: CASSPPWGGNEKLFF. The V and J genes are TRBV9 and TRBJ1-4, with a weak D call TRBD1 (5 bases). Trimming left V 4 bases short and J 5 bases short, with 15 bases between. Germline CDR1 and CDR2: SGDLS and YYNGEE. The CDR3 has 15 amino acids.

This clonotype has only a few counts. The genes are TRBV7-2 and TRBJ2-3; D may be TRBD2 (6 bases). The V end lost 3 bases, the J end lost 5 bases, and 9 bases lay between the germline ends. Germline V gives CDR1 SGHTA, CDR2 FQGNSA. The CDR3 has 13 amino acids. In DNA form, the CDR3 reads TGTGCCAGCAGCTTGGAGGGATTAGATACGCAGTATTTT. Translating it yields CASSLEGLDTQYF.

This clonotype has at least ten counts. The genes are TRBV29-1 and TRBJ1-1; the D is unclear. Germline-derived CDR1 and CDR2 are SQVTM and ANQGSEA. The length of the CDR3 is 15 residues. V gave up 6 bases and J gave up 3 bases, with 20 bases separating them. The CDR3 DNA reads TGCAGCGTGTTGCCCGGGCCAGCAGGATACACTGAAGCTTTCTTT. It encodes CSVLPGPAGYTEAFF.

This clonotype turned up a few times. V gene TRBV5-1 combines with J gene TRBJ2-5, with 11 bases aligning to TRBD2. CDR1 SGHRS and CDR2 YFSETQ come from the germline V gene. The CDR3 sequence is 16 residues long. Germline trimming cut 3 bases from V and 5 bases from J; bases unmatched to any gene: 9. CDR3 residues: CASSWGLAGGVETQYF. For the CDR3, the DNA is TGCGCCAGCAGCTGGGGGCTAGCGGGAGGAGTTGAGACCCAGTACTTC.

This clonotype has a count of ten or more. The CDR3, as DNA: TGTGCCAGCACGACAGGGGTAAATCAGCCCCAGCATTTT. It specifies CASTTGVNQPQHF. The chain has TRBV2 and TRBJ1-5; 8 bases match TRBD1. The CDR3 length is 13 residues. V shed 7 bases, J shed 4 bases, and the junction held 3 bases outside the gene matches. Per germline, CDR1 SNHLY and CDR2 FYNNEI.

This rearrangement joins TRBV9 to TRBJ2-3, with TRBD2 matching 10 bases. J lost 5 bases, V lost 4 bases, and 4 bases had no gene match. Germline values: CDR1 SGDLS, CDR2 YYNGEE. This CDR3 comprises 14 residues. The CDR3 sequence is CASSPSGGEDTQYF. CDR3 DNA sequence: TGTGCCAGCAGCCCTAGCGGGGGAGAAGATACGCAGTATTTT.

The V call is TRBV12-3 or TRBV12-4, the J call TRBJ2-1, with D unclear. V was shortened by 5 bases and J by 2 bases, with 13 bases between the two germline ends. The length of the CDR3 is 15 residues. The CDR3 region has the DNA TGTGCCAGCAGTCTCGAGGTCCACCCCTACAATGAGCAGTTCTTC. This sequence encodes CASSLEVHPYNEQFF.

At least ten counts were recorded for this clonotype. V and J are TRBV7-2 and TRBJ2-1; D is unclear. CDR3 length: 13 residues. From germline, CDR1 is SGHTA and CDR2 FQGNSA. V was cut by 0 bases and J by 3 bases, with 3 bases left in between. CDR3 coding DNA: TGTGCCAGCAGCTTAGCTGACTACAATGAGCAGTTCTTC. Encoded protein: CASSLADYNEQFF.